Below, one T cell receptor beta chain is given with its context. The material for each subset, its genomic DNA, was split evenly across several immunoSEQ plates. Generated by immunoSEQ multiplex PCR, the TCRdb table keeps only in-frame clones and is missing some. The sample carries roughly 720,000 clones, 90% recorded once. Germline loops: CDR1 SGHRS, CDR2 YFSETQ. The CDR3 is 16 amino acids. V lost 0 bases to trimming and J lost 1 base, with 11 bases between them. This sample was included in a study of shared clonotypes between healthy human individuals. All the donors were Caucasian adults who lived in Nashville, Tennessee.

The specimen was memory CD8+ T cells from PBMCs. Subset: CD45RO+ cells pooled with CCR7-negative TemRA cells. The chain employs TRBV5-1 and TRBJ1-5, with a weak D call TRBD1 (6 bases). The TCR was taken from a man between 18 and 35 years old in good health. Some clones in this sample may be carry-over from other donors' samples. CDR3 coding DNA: TGCGCCAGCAGCTTGGACGGGGGCCGCAGCAATCAGCCCCAGCATTTT. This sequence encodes CASSLDGGRSNQPQHF.